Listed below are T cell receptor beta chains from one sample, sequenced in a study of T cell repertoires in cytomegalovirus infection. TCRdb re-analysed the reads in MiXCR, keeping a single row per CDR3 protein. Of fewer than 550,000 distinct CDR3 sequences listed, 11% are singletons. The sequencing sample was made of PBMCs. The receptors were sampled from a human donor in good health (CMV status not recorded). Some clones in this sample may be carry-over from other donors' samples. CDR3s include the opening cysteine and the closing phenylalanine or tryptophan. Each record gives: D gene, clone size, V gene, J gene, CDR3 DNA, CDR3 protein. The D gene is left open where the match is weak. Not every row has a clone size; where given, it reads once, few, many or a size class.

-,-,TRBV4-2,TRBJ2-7,TGTGCCAGCAGCCCAGAAACTCGTAGGGTAAACGAGCAGTACTTC,CASSPETRRVNEQYF
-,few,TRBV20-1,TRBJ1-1,TGCAGTGCTATCCGGACAGCGAACACTGAAGCTTTCTTT,CSAIRTANTEAFF
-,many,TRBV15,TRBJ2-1,TGTGCCACCAGCAGAGATCCCCGGCGGTCCAACAATGAGCAGTTCTTC,CATSRDPRRSNNEQFF
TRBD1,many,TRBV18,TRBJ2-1,TGTGCCAGCTCCCCGGGACAGGGGGCGCACTCAGGTCCGTTCTTC,CASSPGQGAHSGPFF
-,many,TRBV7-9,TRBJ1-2,TGTGCCAGCAGCCCTGCCGGCTCCCGTGACTATGGCTACACCTTC,CASSPAGSRDYGYTF
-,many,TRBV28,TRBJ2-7,TGTGCCAGCAGTTTGGATAGGTACGTCTCCTACGAGCAGTACTTC,CASSLDRYVSYEQYF
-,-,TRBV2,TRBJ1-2,TGTGCCAGCAGTGGGGACGTCTATGGCTACACCTTC,CASSGDVYGYTF
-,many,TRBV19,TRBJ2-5,TGTGCCAGTAGTATCCTATACCAATCCCTACAAGAGACCCAGTACTTC,CASSILYQSLQETQYF
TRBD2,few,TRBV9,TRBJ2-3,TGTGCCAGCAGCGTAGTCGAGCGGGGGGGAGGAAATACGCAGTATTTT,CASSVVERGGGNTQYF
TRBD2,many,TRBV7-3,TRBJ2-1,TGTGCCAGCAGCCTTACCGGGACTAGCGGGAGAGGTGAGCAGTTCTTC,CASSLTGTSGRGEQFF
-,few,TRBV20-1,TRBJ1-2,TGCAGTGCTAAAGGGCTCAAGGACTATGGCTACACCTTC,CSAKGLKDYGYTF
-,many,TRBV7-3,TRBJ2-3,TGTGCCAGCAGCCGGGGCTCCACCACAGATACGCAGTATTTT,CASSRGSTTDTQYF
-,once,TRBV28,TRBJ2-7,TGTGCCAGCAGTTTTAGTGGGGATCCCTACGAGCAGTACTTC,CASSFSGDPYEQYF
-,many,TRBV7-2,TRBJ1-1,TGTGCCAGCAGCCCAGACAGAATAGGGATTCAGGGCACTGAAGCTTTCTTT,CASSPDRIGIQGTEAFF
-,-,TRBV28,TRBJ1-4,TGTGCCAGCAGTATAACGTTTGGTGAAAAACTGTTTTTT,CASSITFGEKLFF
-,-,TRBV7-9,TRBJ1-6,TGTGCCAGCAGCCCAGAGGCGAATTCACCCCTCCACTTT,CASSPEANSPLHF
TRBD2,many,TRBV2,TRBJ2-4,TGTGCCAGCAGTGATGGGGCGGGGGACCATCGGAACATTCAGTACTTC,CASSDGAGDHRNIQYF
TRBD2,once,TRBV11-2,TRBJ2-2,TGTGCCAGCAGCTTTGGACTAGCGGGTAACGGGGAGCTGTTTTTT,CASSFGLAGNGELFF
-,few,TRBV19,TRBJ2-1,TGTGCCAGTAATACGAACAATGAGCAGTTCTTC,CASNTNNEQFF
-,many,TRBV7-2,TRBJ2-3,TGTGCCAGCAGCCCGGCCGGGACTCTCGAGACAGATACGCAGTATTTT,CASSPAGTLETDTQYF
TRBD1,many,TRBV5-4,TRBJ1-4,TGTGCCAGCAGCTTCCGGACAGGAACTAATGAAAAACTGTTTTTT,CASSFRTGTNEKLFF
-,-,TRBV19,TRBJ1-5,TGTGCCAGTAGTATAGGTGGGGGCCCCAAGTGGCCCCAGCATTTT,CASSIGGGPKWPQHF
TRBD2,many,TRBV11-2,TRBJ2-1,TGTGCCAGCAGCTCCGGGGGGGAACGATTCAATGAGCAGTTCTTC,CASSSGGERFNEQFF
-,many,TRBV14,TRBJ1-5,TGTGCCAGCAGCCAGGTATGGCCCCAGCATTTT,CASSQVWPQHF
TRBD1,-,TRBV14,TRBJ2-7,TGTGCCAGCAGCCAAGATACAGGGGGGAGGCACTTC,CASSQDTGGRHF